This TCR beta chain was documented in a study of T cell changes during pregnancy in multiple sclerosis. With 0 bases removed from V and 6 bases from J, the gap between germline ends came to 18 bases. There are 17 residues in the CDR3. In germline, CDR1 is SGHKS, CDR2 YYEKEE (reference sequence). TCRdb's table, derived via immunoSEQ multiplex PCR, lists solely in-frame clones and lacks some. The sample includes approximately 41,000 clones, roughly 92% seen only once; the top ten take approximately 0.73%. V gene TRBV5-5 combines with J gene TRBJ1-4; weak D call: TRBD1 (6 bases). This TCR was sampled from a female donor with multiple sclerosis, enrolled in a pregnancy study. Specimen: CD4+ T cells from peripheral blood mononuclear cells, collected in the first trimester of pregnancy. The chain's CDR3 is CASSLGVGHGGDEKLFF. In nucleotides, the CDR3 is TGTGCCAGCAGCTTGGGGGTGGGACATGGGGGCGATGAAAAACTGTTTTTT.